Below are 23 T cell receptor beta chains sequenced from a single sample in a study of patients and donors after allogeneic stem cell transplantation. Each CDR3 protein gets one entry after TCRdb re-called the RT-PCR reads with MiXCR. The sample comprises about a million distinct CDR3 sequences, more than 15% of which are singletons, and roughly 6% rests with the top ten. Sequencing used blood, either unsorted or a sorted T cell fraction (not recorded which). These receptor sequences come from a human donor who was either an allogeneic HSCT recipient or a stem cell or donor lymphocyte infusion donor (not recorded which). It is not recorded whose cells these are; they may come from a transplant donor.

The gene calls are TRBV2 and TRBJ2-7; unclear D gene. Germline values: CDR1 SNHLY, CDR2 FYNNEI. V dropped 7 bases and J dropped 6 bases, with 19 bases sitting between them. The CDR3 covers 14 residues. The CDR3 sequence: CASTPRRDPGEQYF. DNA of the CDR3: TGTGCCAGCACCCCTCGGCGTGATCCGGGCGAGCAGTACTTC.

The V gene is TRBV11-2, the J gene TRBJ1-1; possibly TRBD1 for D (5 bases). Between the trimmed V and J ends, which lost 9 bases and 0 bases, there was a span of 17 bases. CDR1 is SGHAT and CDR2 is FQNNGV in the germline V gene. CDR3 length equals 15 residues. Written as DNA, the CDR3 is TGTGCCAGAAACCGGGGGGGGACCATGAACACTGAAGCTTTCTTT. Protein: CARNRGGTMNTEAFF.

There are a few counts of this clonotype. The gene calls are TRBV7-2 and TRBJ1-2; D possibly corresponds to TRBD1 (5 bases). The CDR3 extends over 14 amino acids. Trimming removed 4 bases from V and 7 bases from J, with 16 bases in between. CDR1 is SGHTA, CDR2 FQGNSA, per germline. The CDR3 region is CASSSREGSAGYTF. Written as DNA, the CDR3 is TGTGCCAGCAGCTCCAGGGAGGGGTCCGCTGGCTACACCTTC.

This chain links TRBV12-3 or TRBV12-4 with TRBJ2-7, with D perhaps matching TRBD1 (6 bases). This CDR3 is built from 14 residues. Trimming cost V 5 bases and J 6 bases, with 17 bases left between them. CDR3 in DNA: TGTGCCAGCAGTCCAGGGGACCCCCCCCTCGAGCAGTACTTC. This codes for CASSPGDPPLEQYF.

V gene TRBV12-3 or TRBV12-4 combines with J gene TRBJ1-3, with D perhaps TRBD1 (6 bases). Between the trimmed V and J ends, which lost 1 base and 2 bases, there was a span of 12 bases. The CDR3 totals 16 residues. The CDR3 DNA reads TGTGCCAGCAGTTTAGGGGGGCGGAAAGCTGGAAACACCATATATTTT. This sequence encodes CASSLGGRKAGNTIYF.

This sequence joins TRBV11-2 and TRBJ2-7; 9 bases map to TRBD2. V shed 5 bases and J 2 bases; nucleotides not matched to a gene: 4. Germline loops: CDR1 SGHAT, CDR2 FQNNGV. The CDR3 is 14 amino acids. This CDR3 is CASSHLAGTYEQYF. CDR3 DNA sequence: TGTGCCAGCAGCCATCTAGCGGGGACCTACGAGCAGTACTTC.

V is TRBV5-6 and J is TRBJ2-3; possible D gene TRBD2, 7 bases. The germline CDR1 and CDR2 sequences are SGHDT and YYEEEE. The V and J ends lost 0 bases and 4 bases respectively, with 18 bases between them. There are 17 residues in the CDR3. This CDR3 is CASSLVGVGGRSDTQYF. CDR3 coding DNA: TGTGCCAGCAGCTTGGTGGGCGTCGGGGGGCGGTCAGATACGCAGTATTTT. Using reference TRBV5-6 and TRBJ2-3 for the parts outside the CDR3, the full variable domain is DAGVTQSPTHLIKTRGQQVTLRCSPKSGHDTVSWYQQALGQGPQFIFQYYEEEERQRGNFPDRFSGHQFPNYSSELNVNALLLGDSALYLCASSLVGVGGRSDTQYFGPGTRLTVL.

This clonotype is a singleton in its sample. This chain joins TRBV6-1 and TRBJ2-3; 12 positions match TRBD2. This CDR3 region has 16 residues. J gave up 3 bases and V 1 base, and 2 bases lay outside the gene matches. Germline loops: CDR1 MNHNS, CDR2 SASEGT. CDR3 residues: CASSEGTSGITDTQYF. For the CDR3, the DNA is TGTGCCAGCAGTGAAGGGACTAGCGGGATAACAGATACGCAGTATTTT.

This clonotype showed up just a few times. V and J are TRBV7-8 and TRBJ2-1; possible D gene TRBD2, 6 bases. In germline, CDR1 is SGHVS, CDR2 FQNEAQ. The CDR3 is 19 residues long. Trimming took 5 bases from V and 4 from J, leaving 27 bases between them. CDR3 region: CASSETSYTLRVPYNEQFF. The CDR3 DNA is TGTGCCAGCAGCGAGACTAGTTATACCCTCAGAGTCCCTTACAATGAGCAGTTCTTC. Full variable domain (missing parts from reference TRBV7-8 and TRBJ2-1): GAGVSQSPRYKVAKRGQDVALRCDPISGHVSLFWYQQALGQGPEFLTYFQNEAQLDKSGLPSDRFFAERPEGSVSTLKIQRTQQEDSAVYLCASSETSYTLRVPYNEQFFGPGTRLTVL.

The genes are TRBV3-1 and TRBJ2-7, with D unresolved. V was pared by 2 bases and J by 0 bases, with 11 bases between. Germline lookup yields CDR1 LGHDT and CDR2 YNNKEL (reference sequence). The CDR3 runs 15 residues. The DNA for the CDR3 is TGTGCCAGCAGCCAATTGGGGAAAAGCTCCTACGAGCAGTACTTC. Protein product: CASSQLGKSSYEQYF.

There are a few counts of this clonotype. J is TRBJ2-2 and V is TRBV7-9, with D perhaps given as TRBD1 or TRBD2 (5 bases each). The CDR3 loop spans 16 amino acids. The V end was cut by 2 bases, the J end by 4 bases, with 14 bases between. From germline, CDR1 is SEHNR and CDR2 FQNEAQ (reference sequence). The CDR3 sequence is CASSLTLVGVTGELFF. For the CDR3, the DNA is TGTGCCAGCAGCTTAACCCTGGTGGGGGTCACCGGGGAGCTGTTTTTT.

CDR3 protein: CASSVTGQSNEQYF. Written as DNA, the CDR3 is TGTGCCAGCAGTGTCACAGGGCAGTCTAACGAGCAGTACTTC. This chain uses TRBV6-4 with TRBJ2-7; D perhaps matches TRBD1 (6 bases). This CDR3 spans 14 amino acids. Per the germline V gene, CDR1 is MRHNA and CDR2 is SNTAGT. Trimming left V 4 bases short and J 5 bases short, with 15 bases between.

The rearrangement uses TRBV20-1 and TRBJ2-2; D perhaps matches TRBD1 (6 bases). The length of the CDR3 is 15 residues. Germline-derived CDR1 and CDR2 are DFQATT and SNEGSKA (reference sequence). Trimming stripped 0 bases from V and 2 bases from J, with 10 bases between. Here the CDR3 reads CSARDWGQNTGELFF. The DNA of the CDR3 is TGCAGTGCTAGAGATTGGGGACAAAACACCGGGGAGCTGTTTTTT.

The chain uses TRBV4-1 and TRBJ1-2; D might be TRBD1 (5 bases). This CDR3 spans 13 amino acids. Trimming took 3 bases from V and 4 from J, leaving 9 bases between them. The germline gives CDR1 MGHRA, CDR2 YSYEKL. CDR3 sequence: CASSQSTGYGYTF. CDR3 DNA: TGCGCCAGCAGCCAGAGCACAGGCTATGGCTACACCTTC.

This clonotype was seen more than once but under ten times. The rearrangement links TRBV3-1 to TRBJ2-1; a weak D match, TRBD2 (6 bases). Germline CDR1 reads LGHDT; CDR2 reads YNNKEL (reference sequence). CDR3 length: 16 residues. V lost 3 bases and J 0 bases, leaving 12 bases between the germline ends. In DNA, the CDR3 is TGTGCCAGCAGCCAGAGGCGGGGTAGCTCCTACAATGAGCAGTTCTTC. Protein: CASSQRRGSSYNEQFF.

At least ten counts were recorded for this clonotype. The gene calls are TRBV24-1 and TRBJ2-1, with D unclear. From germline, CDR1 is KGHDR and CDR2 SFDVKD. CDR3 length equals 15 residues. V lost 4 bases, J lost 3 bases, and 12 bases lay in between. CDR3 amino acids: CATSDPPKGYNEQFF. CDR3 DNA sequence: TGTGCCACCAGTGACCCGCCGAAGGGCTACAATGAGCAGTTCTTC.

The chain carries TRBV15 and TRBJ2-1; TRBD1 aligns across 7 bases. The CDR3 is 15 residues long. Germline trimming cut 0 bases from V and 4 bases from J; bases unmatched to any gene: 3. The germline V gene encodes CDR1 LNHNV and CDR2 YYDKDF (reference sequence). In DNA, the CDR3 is TGTGCCACCAGCAGAGATGGGGGACAGTACAATGAGCAGTTCTTC. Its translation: CATSRDGGQYNEQFF. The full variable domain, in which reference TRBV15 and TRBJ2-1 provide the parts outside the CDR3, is DAMVIQNPRYQVTQFGKPVTLSCSQTLNHNVMYWYQQKSSQAPKLLFHYYDKDFNNEADTPDNFQSRRPNTSFCFLDIRSPGLGDTAMYLCATSRDGGQYNEQFFGPGTRLTVL.

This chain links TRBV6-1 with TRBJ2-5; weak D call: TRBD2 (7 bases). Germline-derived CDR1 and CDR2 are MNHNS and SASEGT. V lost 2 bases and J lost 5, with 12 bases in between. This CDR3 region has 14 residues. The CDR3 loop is CASSERGARETQYF. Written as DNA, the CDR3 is TGTGCCAGCAGTGAACGGGGGGCGAGGGAGACCCAGTACTTC.

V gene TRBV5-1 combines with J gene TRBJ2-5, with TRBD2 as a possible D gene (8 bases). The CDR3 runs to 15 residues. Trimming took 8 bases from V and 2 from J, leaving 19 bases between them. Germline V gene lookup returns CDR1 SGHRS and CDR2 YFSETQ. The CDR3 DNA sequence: TGCGCCAGTGGGGGACAGCGGGGGAGACAAGAGACCCAGTACTTC. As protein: CASGGQRGRQETQYF.

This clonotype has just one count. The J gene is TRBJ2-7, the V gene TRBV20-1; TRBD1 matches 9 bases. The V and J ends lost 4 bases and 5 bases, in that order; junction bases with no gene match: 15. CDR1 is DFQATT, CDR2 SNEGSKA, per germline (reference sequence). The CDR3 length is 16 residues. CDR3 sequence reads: CSATPFLEGQGHEQYF. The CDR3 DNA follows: TGCAGTGCTACCCCTTTTCTGGAGGGACAGGGACACGAGCAGTACTTC.

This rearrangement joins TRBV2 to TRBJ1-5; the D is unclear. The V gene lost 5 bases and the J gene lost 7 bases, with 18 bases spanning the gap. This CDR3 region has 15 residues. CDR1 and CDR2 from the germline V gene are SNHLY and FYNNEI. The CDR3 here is CASSKEYSGYQPQHF. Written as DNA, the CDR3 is TGTGCCAGCAGTAAGGAGTATAGCGGATACCAGCCCCAGCATTTT. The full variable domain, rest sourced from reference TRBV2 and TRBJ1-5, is EPEVTQTPSHQVTQMGQEVILRCVPISNHLYFYWYRQILGQKVEFLVSFYNNEISEKSEIFDDQFSVERPDGSNFTLKIRSTKLEDSAMYFCASSKEYSGYQPQHFGDGTRLSIL.

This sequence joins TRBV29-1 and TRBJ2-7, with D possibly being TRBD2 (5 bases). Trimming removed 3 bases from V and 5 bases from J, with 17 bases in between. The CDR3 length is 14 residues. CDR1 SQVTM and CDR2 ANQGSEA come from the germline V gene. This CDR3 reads CSVDASGSPNEQYF. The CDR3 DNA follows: TGCAGCGTTGATGCCAGCGGATCCCCCAACGAGCAGTACTTC.

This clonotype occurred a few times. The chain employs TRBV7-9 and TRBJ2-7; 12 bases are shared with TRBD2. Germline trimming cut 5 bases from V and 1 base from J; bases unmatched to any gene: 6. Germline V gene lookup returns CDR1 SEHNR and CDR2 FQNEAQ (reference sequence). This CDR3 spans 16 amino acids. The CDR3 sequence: CASSPYGLAGSYEQYF. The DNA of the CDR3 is TGTGCCAGCAGCCCCTACGGACTAGCGGGATCCTACGAGCAGTACTTC.